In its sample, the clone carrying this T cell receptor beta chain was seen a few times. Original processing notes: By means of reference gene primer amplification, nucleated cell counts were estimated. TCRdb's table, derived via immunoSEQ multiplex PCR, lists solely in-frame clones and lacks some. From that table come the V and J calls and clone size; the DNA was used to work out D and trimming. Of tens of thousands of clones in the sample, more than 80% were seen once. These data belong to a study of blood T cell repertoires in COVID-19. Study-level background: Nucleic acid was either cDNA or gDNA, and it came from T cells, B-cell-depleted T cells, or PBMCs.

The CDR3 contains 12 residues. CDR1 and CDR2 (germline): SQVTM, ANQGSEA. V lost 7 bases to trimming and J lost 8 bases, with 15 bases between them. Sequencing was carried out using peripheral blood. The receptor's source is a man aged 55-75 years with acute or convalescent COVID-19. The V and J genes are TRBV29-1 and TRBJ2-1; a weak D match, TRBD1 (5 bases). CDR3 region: CSAAPGIHEQFF. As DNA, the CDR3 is TGCAGCGCTGCCCCAGGGATCCATGAGCAGTTCTTC.